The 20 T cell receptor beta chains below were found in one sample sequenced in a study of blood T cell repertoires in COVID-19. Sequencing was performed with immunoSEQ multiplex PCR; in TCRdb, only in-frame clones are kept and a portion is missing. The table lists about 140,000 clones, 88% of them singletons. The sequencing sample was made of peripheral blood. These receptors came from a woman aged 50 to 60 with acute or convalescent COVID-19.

This CDR3 reads CASSDSVAGADTQYF. CDR3 coding DNA: TGTGCCAGCAGTGACTCGGTAGCGGGGGCAGATACGCAGTATTTT. This chain joins TRBV6-4 and TRBJ2-3, with 9 bases aligning to TRBD2. The CDR3 consists of 15 residues. After removal of 0 bases from V and 4 bases from J, the junction contained 2 bases not matched to a gene. The germline V gene has CDR1 MRHNA and CDR2 SNTAGT.

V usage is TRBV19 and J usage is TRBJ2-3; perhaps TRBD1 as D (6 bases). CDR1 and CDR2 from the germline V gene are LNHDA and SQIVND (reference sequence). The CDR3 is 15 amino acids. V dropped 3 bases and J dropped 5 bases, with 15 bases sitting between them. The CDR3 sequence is CASSIAQGYGDTQYF. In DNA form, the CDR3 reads TGTGCCAGTAGTATCGCACAGGGATATGGAGATACGCAGTATTTT.

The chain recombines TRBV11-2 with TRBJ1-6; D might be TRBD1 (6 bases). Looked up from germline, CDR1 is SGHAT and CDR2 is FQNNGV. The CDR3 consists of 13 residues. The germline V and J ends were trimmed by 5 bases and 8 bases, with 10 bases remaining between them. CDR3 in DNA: TGTGCCAGCAGCCTACAGGGATATTCACCCCTCCACTTT. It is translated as CASSLQGYSPLHF. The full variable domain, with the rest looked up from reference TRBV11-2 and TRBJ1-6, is EAGVAQSPRYKIIEKRQSVAFWCNPISGHATLYWYQQILGQGPKLLIQFQNNGVVDDSQLPKDRFSAERLKGVDSTLKIQPAKLEDSAVYLCASSLQGYSPLHFGNGTRLTVT.

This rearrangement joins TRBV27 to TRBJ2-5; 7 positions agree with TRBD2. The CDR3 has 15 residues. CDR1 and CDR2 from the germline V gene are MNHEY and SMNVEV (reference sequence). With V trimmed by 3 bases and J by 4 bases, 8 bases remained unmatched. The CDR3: CASSFVAGAGETQYF. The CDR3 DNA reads TGTGCCAGCAGTTTCGTCGCGGGAGCCGGAGAGACCCAGTACTTC.

The CDR3 reads CASESSGANVLTF. The CDR3 DNA reads as TGTGCCAGCGAGAGCTCTGGGGCCAACGTCCTGACTTTC. The rearrangement joins TRBV12-3 or TRBV12-4 to TRBJ2-6; D ambiguous. V was pared by 8 bases and J by 0 bases, with 5 bases between. This CDR3 has 13 amino acids.

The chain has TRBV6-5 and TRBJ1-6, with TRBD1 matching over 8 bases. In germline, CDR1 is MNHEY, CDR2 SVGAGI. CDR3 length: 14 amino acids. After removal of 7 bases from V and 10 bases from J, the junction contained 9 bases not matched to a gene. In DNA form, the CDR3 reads TGTGCCAGCACTCTCGGGACAGGCTTGTCACCCCTCCACTTT. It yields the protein CASTLGTGLSPLHF.

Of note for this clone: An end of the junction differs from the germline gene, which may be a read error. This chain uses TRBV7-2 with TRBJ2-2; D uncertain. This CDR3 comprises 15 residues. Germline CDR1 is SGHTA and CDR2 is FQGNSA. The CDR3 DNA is TGTGCCAGCAGCCCGCGGTTGTGGAACGCCGGGGAGCTGTTTTTT. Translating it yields CASSPRLWNAGELFF. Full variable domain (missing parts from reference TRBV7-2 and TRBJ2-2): GAGVSQSPSNKVTEKGKDVELRCDPISGHTALYWYRQSLGQGLEFLIYFQGNSAPDKSGLPSDRFSAERTGGSVSTLTIQRTQQEDSAVYLCASSPRLWNAGELFFGEGSRLTVL.

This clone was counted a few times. The CDR3 reads CATSDYGVSKPQHF. As DNA, the CDR3 is TGTGCCACCAGTGATTACGGGGTAAGTAAGCCCCAGCATTTT. This rearrangement joins TRBV24-1 to TRBJ1-5; unclear D gene. The V and J ends lost 2 bases and 8 bases respectively, with 12 bases between them. Germline-derived CDR1 and CDR2 are KGHDR and SFDVKD. This CDR3 spans 14 amino acids.

CDR3 protein: CASSWGRGEAFF. In nucleotides, the CDR3 is TGTGCCAGCAGCTGGGGCCGGGGGGAGGCTTTCTTT. This chain joins TRBV7-2 and TRBJ1-1, with TRBD1 as a possible D gene (5 bases). The length of the CDR3 is 12 residues. The germline V and J ends were trimmed by 4 bases and 11 bases, with 14 bases remaining between them. Germline V gene sequence: CDR1 SGHTA, CDR2 FQGNSA.

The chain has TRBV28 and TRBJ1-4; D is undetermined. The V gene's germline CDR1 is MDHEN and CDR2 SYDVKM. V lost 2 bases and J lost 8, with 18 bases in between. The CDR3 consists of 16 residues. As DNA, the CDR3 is TGTGCCAGCAGTTTAAGGATGGGATCTGGAGGGGAAAAACTGTTTTTT. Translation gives CASSLRMGSGGEKLFF.

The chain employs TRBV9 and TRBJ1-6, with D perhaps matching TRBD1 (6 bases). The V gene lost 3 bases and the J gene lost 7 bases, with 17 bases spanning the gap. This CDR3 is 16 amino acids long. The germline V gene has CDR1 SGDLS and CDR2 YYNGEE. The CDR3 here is CASSARRWDNNSPLHF. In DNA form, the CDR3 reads TGTGCCAGCAGCGCGAGAAGGTGGGACAACAATTCACCCCTCCACTTT.

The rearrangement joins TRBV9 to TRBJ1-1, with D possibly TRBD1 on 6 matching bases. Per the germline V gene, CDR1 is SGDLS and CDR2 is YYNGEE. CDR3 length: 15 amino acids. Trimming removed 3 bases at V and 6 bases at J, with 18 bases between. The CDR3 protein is CASSGPRGGQSEAFF. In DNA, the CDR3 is TGTGCCAGCAGCGGCCCCAGGGGAGGGCAATCTGAAGCTTTCTTT.

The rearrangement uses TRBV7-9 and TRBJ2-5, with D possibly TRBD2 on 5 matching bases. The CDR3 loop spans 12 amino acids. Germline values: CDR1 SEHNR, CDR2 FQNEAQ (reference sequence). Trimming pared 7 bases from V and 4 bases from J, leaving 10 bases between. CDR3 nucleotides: TGTGCCAGCAACCTAGGGAGAGAGACCCAGTACTTC. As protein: CASNLGRETQYF. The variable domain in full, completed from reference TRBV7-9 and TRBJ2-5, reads DTGVSQNPRHKITKRGQNVTFRCDPISEHNRLYWYRQTLGQGPEFLTYFQNEAQLEKSRLLSDRFSAERPKGSFSTLEIQRTEQGDSAMYLCASNLGRETQYFGPGTRLLVL.

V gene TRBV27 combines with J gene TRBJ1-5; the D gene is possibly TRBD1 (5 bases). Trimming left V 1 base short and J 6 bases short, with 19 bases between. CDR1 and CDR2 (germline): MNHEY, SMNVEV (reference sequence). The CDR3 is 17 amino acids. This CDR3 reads CASSLWGDGRVGQPQHF. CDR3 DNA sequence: TGTGCCAGCAGTTTATGGGGGGATGGTCGGGTAGGTCAGCCCCAGCATTTT.

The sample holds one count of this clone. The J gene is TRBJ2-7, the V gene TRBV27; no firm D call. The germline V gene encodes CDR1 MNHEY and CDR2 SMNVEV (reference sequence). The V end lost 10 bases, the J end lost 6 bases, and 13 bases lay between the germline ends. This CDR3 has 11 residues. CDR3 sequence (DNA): TGTGCCACCGCCCTGCGTAGCGAGCAGTACTTC. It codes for CATALRSEQYF.

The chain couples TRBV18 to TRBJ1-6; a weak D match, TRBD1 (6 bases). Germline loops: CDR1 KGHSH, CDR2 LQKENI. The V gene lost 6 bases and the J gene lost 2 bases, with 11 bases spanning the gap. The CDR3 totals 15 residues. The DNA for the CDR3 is TGTGCCAGCTCCTCCAACAGGGCCTATAATTCACCCCTCCACTTT. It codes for CASSSNRAYNSPLHF.

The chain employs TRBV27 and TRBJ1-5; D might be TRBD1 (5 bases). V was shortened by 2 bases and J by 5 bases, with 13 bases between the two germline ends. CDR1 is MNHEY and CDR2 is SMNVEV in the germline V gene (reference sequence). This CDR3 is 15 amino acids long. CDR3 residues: CASSLGVWGDQPQHF. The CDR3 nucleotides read TGTGCCAGCAGTTTAGGTGTATGGGGGGATCAGCCCCAGCATTTT.

The CDR3 reads CASSLLQGVEAFF. The CDR3 DNA reads TGTGCCAGCAGCTTACTACAGGGGGTAGAAGCTTTCTTT. The chain combines TRBV7-9 with TRBJ1-1, with TRBD1 identical over 8 bases. V lost 2 bases to trimming and J lost 8 bases; unmatched junction nucleotides: 4. This CDR3 has 13 residues. Germline loops: CDR1 SEHNR, CDR2 FQNEAQ (reference sequence).

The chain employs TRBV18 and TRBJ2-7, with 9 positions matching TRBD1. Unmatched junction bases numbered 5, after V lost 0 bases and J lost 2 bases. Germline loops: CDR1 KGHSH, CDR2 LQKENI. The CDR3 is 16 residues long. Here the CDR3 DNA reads TGTGCCAGCTCACCACCGGATCGACAGGGGGCCTACGAGCAGTACTTC. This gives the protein CASSPPDRQGAYEQYF.

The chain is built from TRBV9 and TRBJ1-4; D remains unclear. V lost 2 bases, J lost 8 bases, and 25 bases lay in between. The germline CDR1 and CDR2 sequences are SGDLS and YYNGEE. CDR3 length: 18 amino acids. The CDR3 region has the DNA TGTGCCAGCAGCGTGGGCCCCGGGATAGCCGGGCCGAAAGAAAAACTGTTTTTT. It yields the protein CASSVGPGIAGPKEKLFF.